This T cell receptor (beta chain) was obtained from a study of shared clonotypes between healthy human individuals. Study results and limitations: It was observed that approximately 5% of naive CD4 clonotypes were shared across several donors.

On sorted subsets, replicate PCRs used approximately 190 ng DNA, or about 33,000 T cell genomes. The data were produced by immunoSEQ multiplex PCR, yet TCRdb's version contains in-frame clones alone and is incomplete. The repertoire consists of 2 million or so clones, with roughly 95% occurring once and the leading ten covering roughly 1%. In regard to this clone: The antigen is undetermined.

CDR3 size: 16 residues. Germline CDR1 is MNHEY and CDR2 is SVGAGI. Trimming removed 2 bases from V and 7 bases from J; junction bases left unmatched: 8. Naive CD8 populations comprised CD45RO-negative cells positively selected for CCR7, excluding terminally differentiated effector memory CD45RA+ cells. Healthy adults negative for HIV, lacking recent acute infections or vaccinations, served as donors. The donors, all of them Caucasian adults, lived in Nashville, Tennessee. Sequenced input: naive CD8+ T cells sorted from blood. This TCR was sampled from a young man in good health. The V call is TRBV6-5, the J call TRBJ2-1; 10 bases map to TRBD2. CDR3 DNA: TGTGCCAGCAGTTACGGCCTAGCGGGAGTTGGAAATGAGCAGTTCTTC. It translates to CASSYGLAGVGNEQFF.